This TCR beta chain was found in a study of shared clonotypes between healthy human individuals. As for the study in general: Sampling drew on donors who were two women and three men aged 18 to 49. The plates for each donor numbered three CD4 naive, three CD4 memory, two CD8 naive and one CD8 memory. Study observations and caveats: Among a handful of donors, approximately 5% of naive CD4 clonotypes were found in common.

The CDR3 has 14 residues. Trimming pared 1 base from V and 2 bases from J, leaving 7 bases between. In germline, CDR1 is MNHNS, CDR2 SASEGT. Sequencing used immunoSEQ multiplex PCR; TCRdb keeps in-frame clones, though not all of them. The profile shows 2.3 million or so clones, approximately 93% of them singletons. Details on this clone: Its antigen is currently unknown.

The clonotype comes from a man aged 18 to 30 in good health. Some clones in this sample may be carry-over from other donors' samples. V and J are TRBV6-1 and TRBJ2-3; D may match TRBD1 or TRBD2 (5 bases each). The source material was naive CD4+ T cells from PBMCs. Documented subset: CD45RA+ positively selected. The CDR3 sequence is CASSEGGNTDTQYF. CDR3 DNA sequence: TGTGCCAGCAGTGAAGGGGGGAACACAGATACGCAGTATTTT.